Below, 18 T cell receptor beta chains from the same sample are listed, as sequenced in a study of blood T cell repertoires in COVID-19. TCRdb's copy holds only in-frame clones and misses some; the assay was immunoSEQ multiplex PCR. This repertoire shows around 360,000 clones, more than 85% found once; its top ten account for roughly 3%. Sequenced sample: PBMCs or T cells enriched from blood (not recorded which). These receptors all stem from a woman in her 30s who had recovered from COVID-19.

This chain joins TRBV27 and TRBJ1-5; D might be TRBD1 (5 bases). CDR3 size: 16 residues. V was clipped by 6 bases and J by 0 bases, with 15 bases between them. Per the germline V gene, CDR1 is MNHEY and CDR2 is SMNVEV (reference sequence). The CDR3 region has the DNA TGTGCCAGCAGCACCACAGGTTCCCATAGCAATCAGCCCCAGCATTTT. Residues: CASSTTGSHSNQPQHF.

This sequence joins TRBV5-4 and TRBJ1-2, with 9 bases fitting TRBD1. Germline CDR1 SGHNT, CDR2 YYREEE (reference sequence). This CDR3 has 16 amino acids. Trimming took 4 bases from V and 8 from J; bases not matched to a gene: 15. The CDR3: CASSAYRDRVHVGYTF. For the CDR3, the DNA is TGTGCCAGCAGCGCGTACCGGGACAGGGTACATGTCGGCTACACCTTC.

This clone has more than one count but fewer than ten. The chain joins TRBV18 to TRBJ2-3, with 7 bases aligning to TRBD2. Trimming removed 5 bases from V and 8 bases from J; junction bases left unmatched: 10. The CDR3 length is 14 residues. Germline CDR1 reads KGHSH; CDR2 reads LQKENI. The DNA of the CDR3 is TGTGCCAGCTCATCGCGGGAGCTCACGGGTACGCAGTATTTT. Protein product: CASSSRELTGTQYF.

This clone turned up a few times. V usage is TRBV5-1 and J usage is TRBJ1-5, with 10 bases identical to TRBD1. The junction had 4 bases not matched to a gene; V was cut back by 4 bases and J by 6 bases. The CDR3 extends over 14 amino acids. Per the germline V gene, CDR1 is SGHRS and CDR2 is YFSETQ. The CDR3 bases are TGCGCCAGCAGCCCCGGGACAGGGGTTCAGCCCCAGCATTTT. It yields the protein CASSPGTGVQPQHF.

The chain recombines TRBV7-6 with TRBJ2-7; D possibly corresponds to TRBD1 (5 bases). Germline lookup yields CDR1 SGHVS and CDR2 FNYEAQ. This CDR3 contains 15 residues. Between the trimmed V and J ends, which lost 1 base and 3 bases, there was a span of 13 bases. CDR3 amino acids: CASSLEHRGIYEQYF. The CDR3 coding sequence is TGTGCCAGCAGCTTAGAGCATAGGGGTATCTACGAGCAGTACTTC.

This clone has just one count. The rearrangement uses TRBV19 and TRBJ1-5; D may be TRBD1 (6 bases). The CDR3 is 12 amino acids. Trimming removed 7 bases from V and 7 bases from J, with 11 bases in between. Germline V gene data show CDR1 as LNHDA and CDR2 as SQIVND (reference sequence). In nucleotides, the CDR3 is TGTGCCAGTACCCAAAGGGGGCAGCCCCAGCATTTT. Its translation: CASTQRGQPQHF.

The chain joins TRBV18 to TRBJ2-1, with 9 bases aligning to TRBD1. The J segment lost 6 bases and the V segment lost 3 bases, leaving 6 bases of the junction unmatched. Germline CDR1 and CDR2: KGHSH and LQKENI. CDR3 length equals 15 residues. This chain's CDR3 is CASSPLQGAGNEQFF. The CDR3 nucleotides read TGTGCCAGCTCACCCCTACAGGGGGCAGGCAATGAGCAGTTCTTC.

The chain combines TRBV19 with TRBJ2-5, with 7 bases that match TRBD1. Germline CDR1 LNHDA, CDR2 SQIVND (reference sequence). This CDR3 spans 15 amino acids. Trimming cost V 5 bases and J 4 bases; bases outside gene matches: 10. For the CDR3, the DNA is TGTGCCAGTAGTCAGACCCAAGGGGGCCTAGAGACCCAGTACTTC. Encoded protein: CASSQTQGGLETQYF.

This clone is a singleton in its sample. One end of the junction is discordant with germline, which a read error may explain. The rearrangement joins TRBV7-7 to TRBJ2-5; D might be TRBD1 (5 bases). This CDR3 comprises 16 residues. Germline CDR1 is SSHAT and CDR2 is FNYEAQ (reference sequence). CDR3 in amino acids: CASTSGRQGGQETQYF. As DNA, the CDR3 is TGTGCTAGCACCTCAGGAAGGCAGGGTGGTCAAGAGACCCAGTACTTC. Based on the CDR3 plus reference TRBV7-7 and TRBJ2-5, the full variable domain is GAGVSQSPRYKVTKRGQDVTLRCDPISSHATLYWYQQALGQGPEFLTYFNYEAQPDKSGLPSDRFSAERPEGSISTLTIQRTEQRDSAMYRCASTSGRQGGQETQYFGPGTRLLVL.

CDR3 DNA: TGTGCCAGCAGCGTAGGGCCAGGGGGTAATGGCTACACCTTC. This encodes CASSVGPGGNGYTF. The J gene is TRBJ1-2, the V gene TRBV9; TRBD1 matches 7 bases. CDR1 is SGDLS, CDR2 YYNGEE, per germline. The CDR3 contains 14 residues. V lost 0 bases and J lost 6; bases outside the gene matches: 5. Filled out from reference TRBV9 and TRBJ1-2, the complete variable domain reads DSGVTQTPKHLITATGQRVTLRCSPRSGDLSVYWYQQSLDQGLQFLIQYYNGEERAKGNILERFSAQQFPDLHSELNLSSLELGDSALYFCASSVGPGGNGYTFGSGTRLTVV.

The chain joins TRBV27 to TRBJ2-3; 14 bases agree with TRBD2. Trimming removed 5 bases from V and 4 bases from J; junction bases left unmatched: 2. The CDR3 sequence is 15 residues long. Per the germline V gene, CDR1 is MNHEY and CDR2 is SMNVEV (reference sequence). The CDR3 DNA follows: TGTGCCAGCAGTCCGGGACTAGCGGGAGCAGATACGCAGTATTTT. Translated: CASSPGLAGADTQYF.

The rearrangement joins TRBV28 to TRBJ2-1; TRBD2 might be the D (5 bases). Per germline, CDR1 MDHEN and CDR2 SYDVKM. This CDR3 is 13 amino acids long. The V end lost 4 bases, the J end lost 1 base, and 5 bases lay between the germline ends. This chain's CDR3 is CASSSGSYNEQFF. Here the CDR3 DNA reads TGTGCCAGCAGTTCGGGATCCTACAATGAGCAGTTCTTC.

The genes are TRBV28 and TRBJ1-4; D may be TRBD1 (6 bases). The CDR3 totals 14 residues. Germline CDR1 MDHEN, CDR2 SYDVKM. The V and J ends lost 5 bases and 5 bases respectively, with 12 bases between them. In DNA, the CDR3 is TGTGCCAGCAGTCCCGGGACACGGAATGAAAAACTGTTTTTT. Protein sequence: CASSPGTRNEKLFF.

The CDR3 protein is CASSIRRTEGGYTF. The CDR3 DNA reads TGTGCCAGTAGTATACGAAGGACTGAGGGTGGCTACACCTTC. The chain uses TRBV19 and TRBJ1-2; unclear D gene. From germline, CDR1 is LNHDA and CDR2 SQIVND (reference sequence). The CDR3 has 14 amino acids. V lost 2 bases to trimming and J lost 7 bases, with 14 bases between them.

This clone was detected only once. The chain carries TRBV4-2 and TRBJ2-7, with D unclear. The V gene lost 3 bases and the J gene lost 5 bases, with 8 bases spanning the gap. CDR1 and CDR2 from the germline V gene are LGHNA and YNFKEQ. There are 12 residues in the CDR3. CDR3 DNA sequence: TGTGCCAGCAGCCATGGTCCGGACGAGCAGTACTTC. Translating it yields CASSHGPDEQYF.

The rearrangement joins TRBV27 to TRBJ2-7; 8 bases fit TRBD2. Germline V gene lookup returns CDR1 MNHEY and CDR2 SMNVEV (reference sequence). The CDR3 length is 17 residues. With 6 bases clipped from V and 2 bases from J, the junction kept 15 bases outside the gene matches. The CDR3 sequence: CASRETDNSGDTYEQYF. For the CDR3, the DNA is TGTGCCAGCAGGGAGACAGACAATAGCGGGGATACCTACGAGCAGTACTTC.

This rearrangement joins TRBV6-5 to TRBJ2-7; 9 nucleotides agree with TRBD1. V lost 2 bases and J lost 3; bases outside the gene matches: 5. Germline V gene sequence: CDR1 MNHEY, CDR2 SVGAGI. This CDR3 spans 15 amino acids. CDR3 loop: CASSYVGTGYYEQYF. CDR3 DNA sequence: TGTGCCAGCAGTTACGTAGGGACAGGGTACTACGAGCAGTACTTC.

The gene calls are TRBV6-1 and TRBJ1-6; D call uncertain. CDR3 size: 14 residues. Germline loops: CDR1 MNHNS, CDR2 SASEGT. The V gene lost 2 bases and the J gene lost 7 bases, with 9 bases spanning the gap. The DNA for the CDR3 is TGTGCCAGCAGTGAAACCAACAAGAATTCACCCCTCCACTTT. Its protein product is CASSETNKNSPLHF.